The 3 T cell receptor beta chains reported below all come from one sample, sequenced in a study of T cell repertoires in cytomegalovirus infection. TCRdb analysed the reads with MiXCR anew, one entry per CDR3 protein. This table holds approximately 700,000 distinct CDR3 sequences, 35% to 45% found once. Sequenced: PBMCs. These TCRs come from a human donor in good health (CMV status not recorded). Some clones in this sample may be carry-over from other donors' samples.

The V gene is TRBV5-1, the J gene TRBJ2-3, with a weak D call TRBD1 (6 bases). Trimming removed 2 bases from V and 1 base from J, with 23 bases in between. Germline lookup yields CDR1 SGHRS and CDR2 YFSETQ. The CDR3 spans 19 residues. The CDR3 loop reads CASSFPDRIQSPRTDTQYF. The CDR3 DNA sequence: TGCGCCAGCAGCTTCCCAGACAGGATACAATCCCCCCGCACAGATACGCAGTATTTT.

This clonotype was detected a few times. The genes are TRBV7-6 and TRBJ1-2; 11 bases fit TRBD1. From germline, CDR1 is SGHVS and CDR2 FNYEAQ. The CDR3 totals 16 residues. The V gene end was trimmed by 5 bases and the J gene end by 4 bases; junction bases not matched to a gene: 9. CDR3 loop: CASSTLRTGGFYGYTF. CDR3 in DNA: TGTGCCAGCAGCACCCTCAGGACAGGGGGCTTCTATGGCTACACCTTC.

The table lists this clonotype with a few counts. The CDR3 protein is CASSPRAGWGTDTQYF. The CDR3, as DNA: TGTGCCAGCAGCCCAAGGGCGGGATGGGGCACAGATACGCAGTATTTT. V usage is TRBV5-6 and J usage is TRBJ2-3; D possibly corresponds to TRBD2 (6 bases). V was shortened by 4 bases and J by 1 base, with 16 bases between the two germline ends. This CDR3 has 16 amino acids. Germline V CDR1 and CDR2: SGHDT, YYEEEE.